This T cell receptor beta chain was sequenced in a study of CD8+ T cells in alopecia areata. Findings and limits, study-wide: Normal skin contains resident alphabeta T cells, and these are also sequenced in scalp samples.

The CDR3 is 14 amino acids. CDR1 and CDR2 (germline): SNHLY, FYNNEI. Trimming shortened V by 6 bases and J by 2 bases, and 13 bases separated the two germline ends. Turning to this clone: The antigen remains undetermined.

Treatment denoted: oral pan-JAK inhibitor, 5-10 mg twice daily. Once RNA had been extracted, it was reverse transcribed into cDNA to act as the sequencing template. Assay: immunoSEQ multiplex PCR; the TCRdb copy retains only in-frame clones and omits some. The sample includes 200,000 to 250,000 clones, 35% to 40% of them seen just once. The chain joins TRBV2 to TRBJ1-1; the D gene is possibly TRBD1 (5 bases). This receptor was taken from a human donor with alopecia areata. Sequenced material: CD4+ T cells sorted from blood, taken at roughly week 30, from a patient treated with tofacitinib. The CDR3 nucleotides read TGTGCCAGCAGGACCCCGGGGCTAAACACTGAAGCTTTCTTT. It encodes CASRTPGLNTEAFF.